The rows below give T cell receptor beta chains drawn from one sample of a study of blood T cell repertoires in COVID-19. Method: immunoSEQ multiplex PCR; TCRdb's copy keeps in-frame clones and lacks some. This sample has some 10,000 clones, with around 90% found just once. The sequencing sample was made of peripheral blood. These receptors were taken from a human donor in a cohort sampled during active COVID-19. The CDR3 runs from the conserved cysteine through the conserved F or W. Each record gives: J gene, D gene, clone size, V gene, CDR3 DNA, CDR3 protein. The D gene is left open where the match is weak. Clone size is shown for a subset of rows, as once, few, many or a class of expanded clone.

>TRBJ1-3|TRBD1|NA|TRBV28
TGTGCCAGCAGTTTATACCGGACAGGTGCCTATTCTGGAAACACCATATATTTT
CASSLYRTGAYSGNTIYF
>TRBJ1-2|TRBD1|NA|TRBV2
TGTGCCAGCGGCCCTACAGGGGGCCGTTCTCGGGGCTACACCTTC
CASGPTGGRSRGYTF
>TRBJ2-3|TRBD2|NA|TRBV28
TGTGCCAGCAGTTCCAGACTAGCGGGGGATAGCACAGATACGCAGTATTTT
CASSSRLAGDSTDTQYF
>TRBJ2-2|NA|NA|TRBV5-3
TGTGCCAGAAGCTTGGGGCCTGGGGGCCTCAATGGGGGCCTTCACACCGGGGAGCTGTTTTTT
CARSLGPGGLNGGLHTGELFF
>TRBJ2-3|NA|NA|TRBV10-3
TGTGCCAGCGGGACAGCCAGCGGGTTGGATACGCAGTATTTT
CASGTASGLDTQYF
>TRBJ1-2|NA|NA|TRBV10-3
TGTGCCATCATGGGAGGGGTGGAGTATGGCTACACCTTC
CAIMGGVEYGYTF
>TRBJ2-4|NA|NA|TRBV2
TGTGCCAGCAACACCGGGACAACCAAAAACATTCAGTACTTC
CASNTGTTKNIQYF
>TRBJ1-1|NA|NA|TRBV29-1
TGCAGCGGCCGGTCCTCAAACACTGAAGCTTTCTTT
CSGRSSNTEAFF
>TRBJ1-6|NA|few|TRBV6-1
TGTGCCAGCAGTGAAGCCCACAGGGCAAGGTATAATTCACCCCTCCACTTT
CASSEAHRARYNSPLHF
>TRBJ1-2|NA|once|TRBV30
TGTGCCTGGAGTGACCTGCGGGGGTGGGGCTATGGCTACACCTTC
CAWSDLRGWGYGYTF
>TRBJ2-7|NA|few|TRBV4-2
TGTGCCAGCAGCCAAGAAGTCGCGGAATCTTACGAGCAGTACTTC
CASSQEVAESYEQYF
>TRBJ2-5|TRBD2|NA|TRBV28
TGTGCCAGCAGTTCCGGGACTAGCGGGGGAGTCCAAGAGACCCAGTACTTC
CASSSGTSGGVQETQYF
>TRBJ1-6|TRBD1|once|TRBV9
TGTGCCAGCAGCGTGACAGGGGATAATTCACCCCTCCACTTT
CASSVTGDNSPLHF
>TRBJ2-7|TRBD1|NA|TRBV10-3
TGTGCCATCAGTCCAGGGCAGGGGGCGTGGGAGCAGTACTTC
CAISPGQGAWEQYF
>TRBJ2-1|TRBD2|NA|TRBV4-2
TGTGCCAGCAGCCAAGGGTTGTCGGGGGGATACAATGAGCAGTTCTTC
CASSQGLSGGYNEQFF
>TRBJ2-1|NA|NA|TRBV21-1
TGTGCCAGCAGATACGTACTAGGGAATGAGCAGTTCTTC
CASRYVLGNEQFF
>TRBJ2-1|NA|NA|TRBV2
TGTGCCACCGTTAAGGAGGGGGCCGGCTACAATGGGCAGTTCTTC
CATVKEGAGYNGQFF
>TRBJ2-2|TRBD1|NA|TRBV5-4
TGTGCCAGCAGCCTAACAGGGGAGCACACCGGGGAGCTGTTTTTT
CASSLTGEHTGELFF
>TRBJ1-1|NA|NA|TRBV18
TGTGCCAGCTCACCCTGGGGAGACACTGAAGCTTTCTTT
CASSPWGDTEAFF
>TRBJ2-1|TRBD2|NA|TRBV28
TGTGCCAGCAGTCTCTCGGGGGGAAATGAGCAGTTCTTC
CASSLSGGNEQFF
>TRBJ1-4|NA|NA|TRBV12-3/TRBV12-4
TGTGCCAGCAGTGGAACTAGCGAAAAACTGTTTTTT
CASSGTSEKLFF
>TRBJ2-3|NA|NA|TRBV14
TGTGCCAGCAGCCTGAAACCAGGGTTTAGCACAGATACGCAGTATTTT
CASSLKPGFSTDTQYF
>TRBJ2-1|NA|NA|TRBV4-1
TGCGCCAGCTCCTGGACCCTAGCAACCCACAATGAGCAGTTCTTC
CASSWTLATHNEQFF
>TRBJ1-1|TRBD1|NA|TRBV25-1
TGTGCCAGCAGCATACCGGGACAGGGTTACACTGAAGCTTTCTTT
CASSIPGQGYTEAFF
>TRBJ2-2|NA|NA|TRBV11-1
TGTGCCAGCAGCTTGCGGATTAATGAGGAGCTGTTTTTT
CASSLRINEELFF
>TRBJ2-7|TRBD2|once|TRBV6-5
TGTGCCAGCAGTTACTCCAGCGGGGGGTTCTACGAGCAGTACTTC
CASSYSSGGFYEQYF
>TRBJ2-7|TRBD1|few|TRBV30
TGTGCCTGGAGTTCCGGGACAGGGGCCTACGAGCAGTACTTC
CAWSSGTGAYEQYF
>TRBJ2-1|NA|NA|TRBV6-2/TRBV6-3
TGTGCCAGCAGTGAGAAGGTGGGCCCCTACAATGAGCAGTTCTTC
CASSEKVGPYNEQFF
>TRBJ1-1|NA|few|TRBV4-3
TGCGCCAGCAGCCAATTATTCGGTCCGGCGGACACTGAAGCTTTCTTT
CASSQLFGPADTEAFF
>TRBJ2-1|TRBD1|NA|TRBV5-1
TGCGCCAGCAGCTACCTGGACAGGGGCGGCGGCGATGAGCAGTTCTTC
CASSYLDRGGGDEQFF
>TRBJ1-1|NA|NA|TRBV5-1
TGCGCCAGCAGCTTGGGGCAACCGAACACTGAAGCTTTCTTT
CASSLGQPNTEAFF
>TRBJ1-1|NA|NA|TRBV4-1
TGCGCCAGCAGCCAAGATCGAGAGATCCCGCATGAAGCTTTCTTT
CASSQDREIPHEAFF
>TRBJ2-7|TRBD2|once|TRBV7-9
TGTGCCAGCAGCTTAGCAGGGGAGGGGCAGTACTTC
CASSLAGEGQYF
>TRBJ2-3|TRBD1|NA|TRBV19
TGTGCCACAATGACAGGGGGCACAGATACGCAGTATTTT
CATMTGGTDTQYF
>TRBJ2-5|NA|NA|TRBV4-1
TGCGCCAGCAGCCAACCGGGACTCCTGACGGTAGAGACCCAGTACTTC
CASSQPGLLTVETQYF
>TRBJ1-1|TRBD1|few|TRBV28
TGTGCCAGCAGTTCCGGGACAGGGGCCGCCTCCGCTTTCTTT
CASSSGTGAASAFF
>TRBJ1-5|NA|NA|TRBV6-6
TGTGCCAGCACCCAAATGACAGGTGACAATCAGCCCCAGCATTTT
CASTQMTGDNQPQHF
>TRBJ2-7|NA|NA|TRBV5-1
TGCGCCAGCAGCTACCCGCGGGGCCGGGTGGTCGACGAGCAGTACTTC
CASSYPRGRVVDEQYF
>TRBJ2-2|TRBD1|NA|TRBV4-1
TGCGCCAGCAGCTCATGGACAGGGGCCAACACCGGGGAGCTGTTTTTT
CASSSWTGANTGELFF
>TRBJ2-3|NA|NA|TRBV27
TGTGCCAGCAGCGGGGGAGATACGCAGTATTTT
CASSGGDTQYF
>TRBJ1-6|TRBD1|NA|TRBV19
TGTGCCAGTAGTAGGGACCGACAGGGATCGAATTCACCCCTCCACTTT
CASSRDRQGSNSPLHF
>TRBJ2-1|NA|NA|TRBV6-5
TGTGCCAGCACTGCCCTCGGGAATGAGCAGTTCTTC
CASTALGNEQFF